This T cell receptor (beta chain) was retrieved from a study of Ad26.COV2.S vaccination and SARS-CoV-2 variants. V was cut by 3 bases and J by 0 bases, with 15 bases left in between. Per germline, CDR1 LNHDA and CDR2 SQIVND (reference sequence). The CDR3 spans 18 residues. TCRdb keeps only in-frame clones here, not all; method: immunoSEQ multiplex PCR. The table lists hundreds of thousands of clones, 80% to 90% of them singletons. Treatment given: some 20 received Ad26.COV2.S at low or high dose, single or two shots; several received placebo; per-sample allocation not given. Collection of the samples took place on day 63 after the first injection of vaccine or placebo.

The clonotype was recovered from a person between 18 and 65 years old who received the Ad26.COV2.S COVID-19 vaccine or a placebo. Specimen: peripheral blood, collected in a trial of Ad26.COV2.S vaccine versus placebo. The chain carries TRBV19 and TRBJ2-6; the D gene could be TRBD1 or TRBD2 (5 bases each). As DNA, the CDR3 is TGTGCCAGTAGTATTTCCGGGACGGCAAGCTCTGGGGCCAACGTCCTGACTTTC. It yields the protein CASSISGTASSGANVLTF.